The sequence of this T cell receptor (beta chain) was determined in a study of cytomegalovirus exposure and HLA in healthy donors. Study-wide background: Of roughly 400 genotyped donors, roughly 80% grouped in the Caucasian-associated ancestry cluster.

This clone showed up just once. What it binds is not known. Whole-study results and caveats: The analysis excluded some indistinguishable V segments, including TRBV6-2 and TRBV6-3. The later analysis indicated that the majority of CMV-associated TCR beta chains appeared HLA-restricted.

PCR used 60 Vbeta primers and 13 Jbeta primers. TCRdb's table, derived via immunoSEQ multiplex PCR, lists solely in-frame clones and lacks some. The sample includes roughly 120,000 clones, 73% of them seen just once. The ends were cut back, 0 bases at V and 8 bases at J, with 11 bases in the middle. In germline, CDR1 is LGHNA, CDR2 YNFKEQ. This CDR3 is 15 amino acids long. Sequencing was performed on PBMCs. This TCR was sampled from a man aged 35 to 55 in good health and CMV-seronegative. This chain joins TRBV4-2 and TRBJ1-6; D remains ambiguous. CDR3 sequence reads: CASSQEAEGDSPLHF. Here the CDR3 DNA reads TGTGCCAGCAGCCAAGAGGCGGAGGGTGATTCACCCCTCCACTTT.